One and the same sample provided the 12 T cell receptor beta chains below, sequenced in a study of T cells in Graves' hyperthyroidism and ophthalmopathy. Researchers took RNA transcripts and amplified the TCR beta CDR3 regions from them. Using the HTBI primer set, a first-round RT-PCR was run on the TCR CDR3. TCRdb re-called the multiplex PCR reads through MiXCR, storing one row per CDR3 protein. The sample shows about 760,000 distinct CDR3 sequences, over 35% of them seen only once. The sequenced sample consisted of blood. These receptor sequences come from a woman in her thirties or forties with Graves' hyperthyroidism.

This clonotype was observed a handful of times. The V gene is TRBV20-1, the J gene TRBJ2-7; D is possibly TRBD2 (5 bases). Per the germline V gene, CDR1 is DFQATT and CDR2 is SNEGSKA (reference sequence). This CDR3 region has 11 residues. The ends were cut back, 5 bases at V and 4 bases at J, with 9 bases in the middle. The CDR3 bases are TGCAGTGCTCCCCGAGGGTACGAGCAGTACTTC. Translation: CSAPRGYEQYF.

This sequence joins TRBV30 and TRBJ1-2; 9 nucleotides match TRBD1. The ends lost 2 bases at V and 8 bases at J; junction bases unmatched: 6. The CDR3 runs to 13 residues. Germline loops: CDR1 GTSNPN, CDR2 SVGIG (reference sequence). The DNA for the CDR3 is TGTGCCTGGAGTCCACAGGGGGCTTGGGGCTACACCTTC. This codes for CAWSPQGAWGYTF.

Note on this clonotype: Its ends do not fully match the called genes, so a read error is possible. The chain has TRBV7-2 and TRBJ1-5, with 9 nucleotides matching TRBD1. Germline V lookup: CDR1 SGHTA, CDR2 FQGNSA. The CDR3 consists of 18 residues. The chain's CDR3 is CASSLVGTGTGSNEPQHF. The CDR3 coding sequence is TGTGCCAGCAGCTTGGTGGGGACCGGGACAGGGTCCAATGAGCCCCAGCATTTT.

The gene calls are TRBV2 and TRBJ1-3; D remains ambiguous. The CDR3 consists of 13 residues. The germline V gene has CDR1 SNHLY and CDR2 FYNNEI. Trimming stripped 8 bases from V and 0 bases from J, with 8 bases between. The CDR3 region has the DNA TGTGCCAGCGTCGTAAGCTCTGGAAACACCATATATTTT. Amino acids: CASVVSSGNTIYF.

This clonotype was detected many times. The rearrangement uses TRBV20-1 and TRBJ1-6; 7 bases agree with TRBD1. V lost 5 bases to trimming and J lost 5 bases; unmatched junction nucleotides: 12. Per the germline V gene, CDR1 is DFQATT and CDR2 is SNEGSKA (reference sequence). The length of the CDR3 is 16 residues. In DNA, the CDR3 is TGCAGTGCTGCGCAGGGGACAGTGCCGAATAATTCACCCCTCCACTTT. It yields the protein CSAAQGTVPNNSPLHF.

This clonotype showed up many times. The chain recombines TRBV15 with TRBJ2-7, with 7 bases lining up with TRBD1. CDR1 and CDR2 (germline): LNHNV, YYDKDF (reference sequence). This CDR3 region has 16 residues. Trimming took 2 bases from V and 3 from J; bases not matched to a gene: 10. CDR3 residues: CATSRSTGDADYEQYF. DNA of the CDR3: TGTGCCACCAGCAGAAGTACAGGGGACGCGGACTACGAGCAGTACTTC.

This clonotype was seen a few times. The germline gene is not matched at one end of the junction; a read error may be the cause. This sequence joins TRBV10-3 and TRBJ1-2; D possibly corresponds to TRBD1 (5 bases). Per the germline V gene, CDR1 is ENHRY and CDR2 is SYGVKD. This CDR3 has 14 amino acids. Here the CDR3 reads CASSYGGGSDGYTF. The CDR3 bases are TGTGCCAGCAGTTACGGGGGGGGTTCTGATGGCTACACCTTC.

This clonotype has a handful of counts. The rearrangement uses TRBV6-5 and TRBJ2-7; TRBD1 agrees at 7 bases. Germline V gene lookup returns CDR1 MNHEY and CDR2 SVGAGI. The CDR3 covers 14 residues. Trimming removed 4 bases from V and 12 bases from J; junction bases left unmatched: 15. The CDR3 coding sequence is TGTGCCAGCAGTTCACAGGGGCCCTCTGACTGGTCGTACTTC. Translated: CASSSQGPSDWSYF.

This clonotype was recorded at least ten times. The chain employs TRBV7-2 and TRBJ2-7; no clear D. The V and J ends lost 3 bases and 2 bases respectively, with 14 bases between them. CDR3 size: 15 residues. CDR1 is SGHTA, CDR2 FQGNSA, per germline. CDR3 nucleotide sequence: TGTGCCAGCAGCTTTTTGCCCGACGGCGCCTACGAGCAGTACTTC. It codes for CASSFLPDGAYEQYF. Based on the CDR3 plus reference TRBV7-2 and TRBJ2-7, the full variable domain is GAGVSQSPSNKVTEKGKDVELRCDPISGHTALYWYRQSLGQGLEFLIYFQGNSAPDKSGLPSDRFSAERTGGSVSTLTIQRTQQEDSAVYLCASSFLPDGAYEQYFGPGTRLTVT.

This clonotype was counted a few times. This rearrangement joins TRBV5-1 to TRBJ1-1, with a weak D call TRBD1 (5 bases). CDR1 SGHRS and CDR2 YFSETQ come from the germline V gene. CDR3 length equals 15 residues. Trimming took 4 bases from V and 6 from J, leaving 19 bases between them. Written as DNA, the CDR3 is TGCGCCAGCAGCGGGGGACCCGGACTGGACGCTGAAGCTTTCTTT. Translating gives CASSGGPGLDAEAFF.

This clonotype has more than one count but fewer than ten. The chain is built from TRBV6-6 and TRBJ1-1; tentative D call: TRBD1 (5 bases). This CDR3 is built from 15 residues. The ends were cut back, 10 bases at V and 5 bases at J, with 23 bases in the middle. Germline values: CDR1 MNHNY, CDR2 SVGAGI (reference sequence). This chain's CDR3 is CAITPPGTAGTEAFF. The CDR3 nucleotides are TGTGCCATCACGCCGCCCGGGACGGCGGGGACTGAAGCTTTCTTT.

This clonotype was observed at least ten times. The DNA is omitted, as the CDR3 cannot be located on it reliably, and the CDR3 follows TCRdb's listing. The V and J genes are TRBV7-9 and TRBJ2-7; the table's D call, TRBD1, was not checked against the DNA. From germline, CDR1 is SEHNR and CDR2 FQNEAQ (reference sequence). The CDR3 is 16 residues long, counting both termini. CDR3 amino acids: CASSFRGRGTSGEQYF.